This entry is about one T cell receptor (beta chain). This sample was taken from a study of T cell responses to AZD1222 COVID-19 vaccine. Sequencing was performed with immunoSEQ multiplex PCR; in TCRdb, only in-frame clones are kept and a portion is missing. The table has more than 85,000 clones, about 80% seen once; the top ten hold 4% to 6%. Germline V gene lookup returns CDR1 SGHDT and CDR2 YYEEEE. The CDR3 has 16 amino acids. With 4 bases clipped from V and 5 bases from J, the junction kept 13 bases outside the gene matches. Source: peripheral blood, taken on day 0 of AZD1222 vaccination. This chain connects TRBV5-6 to TRBJ2-7; 9 nucleotides agree with TRBD1. The clonotype comes from an adult in good health. As DNA, the CDR3 is TGTGCCAGCAGCACGCCGGGACAGGGAAAAACCCACGAGCAGTACTTC. It encodes CASSTPGQGKTHEQYF.